The next 21 T cell receptor beta chains were all read from a single sample in a study of long-term antiretroviral therapy in people with HIV. Investigators performed immunoSEQ version v3.0 at survey level. The method was immunoSEQ multiplex PCR; TCRdb's version includes in-frame clones alone and lacks a portion of them. The table records roughly 17,000 clones, around four fifths of them present only once. The sequences come from unsorted PBMCs, collected 0.3 years after starting antiretroviral therapy. The receptor set was obtained from a man between 18 and 35 years old with HIV.

The rearrangement joins TRBV7-9 to TRBJ2-1, with D hard to call. The CDR3 is 15 amino acids. CDR1 is SEHNR and CDR2 is FQNEAQ in the germline V gene (reference sequence). Trimming left V 4 bases short and J 7 bases short, with 17 bases between. The DNA for the CDR3 is TGTGCCAGCAGCTCAGATCTTCCCCCTCGAAATGAGCAGTTCTTC. The encoded protein is CASSSDLPPRNEQFF. The full variable domain, completed using reference TRBV7-9 and TRBJ2-1, is DTGVSQNPRHKITKRGQNVTFRCDPISEHNRLYWYRQTLGQGPEFLTYFQNEAQLEKSRLLSDRFSAERPKGSFSTLEIQRTEQGDSAMYLCASSSDLPPRNEQFFGPGTRLTVL.

This chain connects TRBV2 to TRBJ1-1, with TRBD1 as a possible D gene (6 bases). Between the trimmed V and J ends, which lost 8 bases and 7 bases, there was a span of 20 bases. Germline V gene sequence: CDR1 SNHLY, CDR2 FYNNEI. The CDR3 contains 14 residues. This CDR3 is CASSVAALGGEAFF. DNA for the CDR3: TGTGCCAGCTCTGTGGCAGCCCTAGGGGGTGAAGCTTTCTTT.

V is TRBV7-2 and J is TRBJ1-2, with TRBD1 matching over 7 bases. Germline-derived CDR1 and CDR2 are SGHTA and FQGNSA. Germline trimming cut 5 bases from V and 7 bases from J; bases unmatched to any gene: 10. The CDR3 is made up of 14 amino acids. This chain's CDR3 is CASSPYRQGAGYTF. The DNA for the CDR3 is TGTGCCAGCAGCCCCTACCGACAGGGAGCTGGCTACACCTTC.

The chain is built from TRBV20-1 and TRBJ1-1, with D unclear. The CDR3 covers 11 residues. The germline V gene encodes CDR1 DFQATT and CDR2 SNEGSKA (reference sequence). V gave up 0 bases and J gave up 8 bases, with 7 bases separating them. This CDR3 reads CSARDPGEAFF. Written as DNA, the CDR3 is TGCAGTGCTAGAGACCCGGGCGAAGCTTTCTTT.

This chain connects TRBV13 to TRBJ2-3; D unresolved. V dropped 2 bases and J dropped 2 bases, with 2 bases sitting between them. The length of the CDR3 is 12 residues. Germline CDR1 is PRHDT and CDR2 is FYEKMQ (reference sequence). CDR3: CASSLITDTQYF. CDR3 sequence (DNA): TGTGCCAGCAGCTTAATCACAGATACGCAGTATTTT.

V usage is TRBV7-9 and J usage is TRBJ1-3; D is uncertain. The CDR3 loop spans 13 amino acids. Germline V gene data show CDR1 as SEHNR and CDR2 as FQNEAQ (reference sequence). V was pared by 2 bases and J by 7 bases, with 9 bases between. The CDR3 region is CASSLSLGNTIYF. In DNA, the CDR3 is TGTGCCAGCAGCTTATCCCTCGGGAACACCATATATTTT.

This chain connects TRBV6-6 to TRBJ2-5; TRBD1 matches at 8 bases. There are 15 residues in the CDR3. J gave up 3 bases and V 6 bases, and 9 bases lay outside the gene matches. The germline CDR1 and CDR2 sequences are MNHNY and SVGAGI (reference sequence). Written as DNA, the CDR3 is TGTGCCAGCAGAGCCCCACAGGGGGGAAAAGAGACCCAGTACTTC. It translates to CASRAPQGGKETQYF.

The chain carries TRBV10-2 and TRBJ2-2; D might be TRBD1 (5 bases). This CDR3 has 16 residues. Germline V gene sequence: CDR1 WSHSY, CDR2 SAAADI. V was pared by 1 base and J by 3 bases, with 12 bases between. In DNA form, the CDR3 reads TGCGCCAGCAGTGAGTTGGGCAGGGAAGACACCGGGGAGCTGTTTTTT. The encoded protein is CASSELGREDTGELFF.

The gene calls are TRBV7-9 and TRBJ1-4; D perhaps matches TRBD1 (6 bases). Trimming removed 5 bases from V and 7 bases from J, with 20 bases in between. Germline lookup yields CDR1 SEHNR and CDR2 FQNEAQ (reference sequence). This CDR3 comprises 16 residues. CDR3 protein: CASSPRGTPEGEKLFF. The CDR3 nucleotides are TGTGCCAGCAGCCCTAGGGGGACGCCGGAGGGTGAAAAACTGTTTTTT.

The rearrangement links TRBV19 to TRBJ1-5, with 7 bases lining up with TRBD1. The CDR3 is 15 amino acids. Trimming removed 5 bases from V and 1 base from J; junction bases left unmatched: 5. From germline, CDR1 is LNHDA and CDR2 SQIVND (reference sequence). This CDR3 reads CASSYRDRSNQPQHF. Here the CDR3 DNA reads TGTGCCAGTAGTTACCGGGACAGAAGCAATCAGCCCCAGCATTTT.

This clone occurred once. This CDR3 is CASSLEAYGNEQFF. The CDR3 DNA follows: TGTGCCAGCAGTTTAGAAGCCTATGGCAATGAGCAGTTCTTC. The V and J genes are TRBV27 and TRBJ2-1; D is ambiguous. Germline V lookup: CDR1 MNHEY, CDR2 SMNVEV (reference sequence). V was clipped by 2 bases and J by 6 bases, with 11 bases between them. There are 14 residues in the CDR3.

This clone was observed a handful of times. The chain carries TRBV6-5 and TRBJ1-2; D not certain. This CDR3 comprises 13 residues. V was cut by 6 bases and J by 1 base, with 9 bases left in between. The germline gives CDR1 MNHEY, CDR2 SVGAGI. Here the CDR3 reads CASRQDGNYGYTF. CDR3 nucleotide sequence: TGTGCCAGCAGACAAGACGGTAACTATGGCTACACCTTC.

This chain links TRBV15 with TRBJ2-7; 7 nucleotides match TRBD1. The CDR3 extends over 14 amino acids. Trimming took 5 bases from V and 0 from J; bases not matched to a gene: 4. Germline values: CDR1 LNHNV, CDR2 YYDKDF (reference sequence). CDR3 sequence reads: CATSRQGVSYEQYF. The CDR3 DNA sequence: TGTGCCACCAGCCGCCAGGGGGTCTCCTACGAGCAGTACTTC.

This rearrangement joins TRBV6-1 to TRBJ2-7; maybe TRBD2 (6 bases). This CDR3 is 13 amino acids long. Trimming removed 8 bases from V and 2 bases from J, with 13 bases in between. Germline CDR1 is MNHNS and CDR2 is SASEGT. CDR3 sequence (DNA): TGTGCCAGCCGGTGGGGGGTAACCTACGAGCAGTACTTC. Translating it yields CASRWGVTYEQYF.

The gene calls are TRBV28 and TRBJ2-7, with D maybe TRBD2 (7 bases). The CDR3 spans 13 residues. V gave up 10 bases and J gave up 4 bases, with 17 bases separating them. CDR1 is MDHEN and CDR2 is SYDVKM in the germline V gene. The CDR3 reads CATQPGGSYEQYF. CDR3 in DNA: TGTGCCACCCAGCCGGGGGGCAGTTACGAGCAGTACTTC.

The chain couples TRBV19 to TRBJ1-1; D not resolved. The CDR3 length is 11 residues. The ends were cut back, 6 bases at V and 2 bases at J, with 4 bases in the middle. CDR1 is LNHDA, CDR2 SQIVND, per germline (reference sequence). CDR3 bases: TGTGCCAGTAGGGGTAACACTGAAGCTTTCTTT. Protein product: CASRGNTEAFF. Together with reference TRBV19 and TRBJ1-1, the CDR3 gives the full variable domain: DGGITQSPKYLFRKEGQNVTLSCEQNLNHDAMYWYRQDPGQGLRLIYYSQIVNDFQKGDIAEGYSVSREKKESFPLTVTSAQKNPTAFYLCASRGNTEAFFGQGTRLTVV.

The genes are TRBV7-3 and TRBJ2-2; a possible D gene is TRBD1 (5 bases). CDR1 is SGHTA, CDR2 FQGTGA, per germline. There are 15 residues in the CDR3. V was shortened by 5 bases and J by 6 bases, with 16 bases between the two germline ends. The CDR3 region is CASSPLGQGAGELFF. The CDR3 bases are TGTGCCAGCAGCCCCCTGGGGCAGGGTGCCGGGGAGCTGTTTTTT.

The chain links TRBV18 to TRBJ2-7, with D perhaps assigned TRBD1 or TRBD2 (5 bases each). The CDR3 runs to 12 residues. Trimming removed 5 bases at V and 6 bases at J, with 11 bases between. Germline V lookup: CDR1 KGHSH, CDR2 LQKENI. This CDR3 reads CASSAGTGEQYV. The CDR3 nucleotides are TGTGCCAGCTCAGCCGGGACCGGCGAGCAGTACGTC.

The chain is built from TRBV27 and TRBJ1-1; the D gene is possibly TRBD1 (6 bases). Per germline, CDR1 MNHEY and CDR2 SMNVEV (reference sequence). The V end lost 5 bases, the J end lost 11 bases, and 15 bases lay between the germline ends. The length of the CDR3 is 12 residues. The CDR3 loop reads CASSTGQSGAFF. The CDR3, as DNA: TGTGCCAGCAGTACCGGACAGAGCGGGGCTTTCTTT.

The gene calls are TRBV13 and TRBJ2-5, with 9 nucleotides matching TRBD2. Germline CDR1 and CDR2: PRHDT and FYEKMQ (reference sequence). The length of the CDR3 is 15 residues. J was trimmed by 5 bases and V by 3 bases; bases with no gene match: 7. For the CDR3, the DNA is TGTGCCAGCAGCTTTAGTGCGGGGGGGAGGGAGACCCAGTACTTC. Translating gives CASSFSAGGRETQYF.

V usage is TRBV9 and J usage is TRBJ2-1; D may be TRBD1 or TRBD2 (5 bases each). V lost 0 bases, J lost 10 bases, and 17 bases lay in between. CDR1 SGDLS and CDR2 YYNGEE come from the germline V gene. This CDR3 has 15 amino acids. The CDR3: CASSVGPGPGSEQFF. As DNA, the CDR3 is TGTGCCAGCAGCGTAGGGCCGGGACCCGGGTCGGAGCAGTTCTTC.